This TCR beta chain came from a study of blood T cell repertoires in COVID-19. In germline, CDR1 is MNHEY, CDR2 SVGAGI. Trimming stripped 6 bases from V and 6 bases from J, with 18 bases between. This CDR3 is 15 amino acids long. Clones were sequenced by immunoSEQ multiplex PCR, and TCRdb holds only the in-frame ones, with some missing. Of roughly 380,000 clones in the sample, about 88% were seen once. The chain joins TRBV6-5 to TRBJ1-5, with D maybe TRBD1 (6 bases). The specimen was peripheral blood. The sequence was obtained from a middle-aged woman with COVID-19, enrolled during active disease. This CDR3 reads CASRGSGGGGQPQHF. The CDR3 bases are TGTGCCAGCAGGGGTTCCGGGGGAGGGGGTCAGCCCCAGCATTTT.